This TCR beta chain was sequenced in a study of shared clonotypes between healthy human individuals. Study-wide findings and caveats: Non-shared clonotypes showed lower generation probabilities than clonotypes common to all four donors. Researchers sampled blood only, noting tissue repertoires likely differ.

TCRdb's table, derived via immunoSEQ multiplex PCR, lists solely in-frame clones and lacks some. The sample shows over a million clones, roughly 74% of them seen only once. In regard to this clone: Its antigen is unidentified.

Per germline, CDR1 SQVTM and CDR2 ANQGSEA. CDR3 length equals 17 residues. The V gene end was trimmed by 4 bases and the J gene end by 8 bases; junction bases not matched to a gene: 18. This chain connects TRBV29-1 to TRBJ2-1; 9 nucleotides match TRBD2. Material: memory CD4+ T cells from PBMCs. The subset: CD45RA-negative fraction. The clonotype was recovered from a man in his late teens or twenties in good health. Some clones in this sample may be carry-over from other donors' samples. The DNA of the CDR3 is TGCAGCGTTGCTGGACCCTCTGGGGCGGGAGGGTTAGATGAGCAGTTCTTC. Translation: CSVAGPSGAGGLDEQFF.